This T cell receptor (beta chain) was sequenced during a study of T cell responses to AZD1222 COVID-19 vaccine. CDR1 and CDR2 (germline): MNHEY, SMNVEV (reference sequence). V dropped 8 bases and J dropped 4 bases, with 11 bases sitting between them. The length of the CDR3 is 13 residues. Repertoires were generated with immunoSEQ multiplex PCR, while TCRdb's copy carries only in-frame clones and drops some. The sample consists of some 150,000 clones, approximately 93% of them appearing once. Sequencing was performed on peripheral blood, taken on day 0 of MenACWY control vaccination. The chain is built from TRBV27 and TRBJ1-4; D call uncertain. This TCR was sampled from an adult in good health. CDR3 in amino acids: CASGASYNEKLFF. In DNA, the CDR3 is TGTGCCAGCGGTGCGAGCTATAATGAAAAACTGTTTTTT. Filled out from reference TRBV27 and TRBJ1-4, the complete variable domain reads EAQVTQNPRYLITVTGKKLTVTCSQNMNHEYMSWYRQDPGLGLRQIYYSMNVEVTDKGDVPEGYKVSRKEKRNFPLILESPSPNQTSLYFCASGASYNEKLFFGSGTQLSVL.